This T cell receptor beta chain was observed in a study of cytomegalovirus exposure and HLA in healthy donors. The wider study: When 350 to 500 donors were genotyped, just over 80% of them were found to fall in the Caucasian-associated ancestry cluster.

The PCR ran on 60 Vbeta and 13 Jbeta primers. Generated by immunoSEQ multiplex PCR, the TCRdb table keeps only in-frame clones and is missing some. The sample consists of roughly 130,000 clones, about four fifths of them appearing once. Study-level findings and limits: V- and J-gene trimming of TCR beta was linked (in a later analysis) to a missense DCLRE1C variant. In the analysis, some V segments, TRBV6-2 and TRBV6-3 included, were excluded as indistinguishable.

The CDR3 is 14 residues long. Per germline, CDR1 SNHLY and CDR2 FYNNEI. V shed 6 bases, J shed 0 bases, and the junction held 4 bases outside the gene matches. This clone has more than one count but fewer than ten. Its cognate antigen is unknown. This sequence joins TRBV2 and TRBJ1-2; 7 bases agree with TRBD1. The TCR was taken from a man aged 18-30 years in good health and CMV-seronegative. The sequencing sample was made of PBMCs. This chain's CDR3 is CASSATGSNYGYTF. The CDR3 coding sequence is TGTGCCAGCAGCGCGACAGGGTCTAACTATGGCTACACCTTC.